The sequence of this T cell receptor beta chain was determined in a study of early T cells in non-severe SARS-CoV-2 infection. Whole-study results and caveats: Private and CD4 specificities were missed by VDJdb matching, skewed to anti-spike CD8.

Unique molecular identifiers were added to individual cDNA molecules. MiXCR, run by TCRdb on the 5' RACE reads, gives a single entry per CDR3 protein. The repertoire holds 85,000 to 100,000 distinct CDR3 sequences, with approximately 13% as singletons. About this clonotype: Its cognate antigen is unknown.

CDR3 length: 14 amino acids. Germline V gene data show CDR1 as SNHLY and CDR2 as FYNNEI. Trimming removed 7 bases at V and 3 bases at J, with 15 bases between. Specimen: whole blood. J is TRBJ1-1 and V is TRBV2; possibly TRBD1 for D (5 bases). The clonotype originates from an adult who was a healthcare worker with PCR-confirmed SARS-CoV-2 infection or an uninfected control (not recorded which). In DNA, the CDR3 is TGTGCCAGCACCCCGGTGGGGGATGACACTGAAGCTTTCTTT. Translating it yields CASTPVGDDTEAFF.